This T cell receptor beta chain was identified during a study of CD4 T cells in relation to SARS-CoV-2 and coronaviruses. The unexposed donors gave CD4+ T cells in about 2011-2018, prior to COVID-19. The cells were cultured for under twelve days before CD4+ T cells were isolated. Cells permitting, SARS-CoV-2 S/N and four cold-coronavirus spikes were tested on unexposed-donor CD4+ T cells. Each well had roughly 2.2 million PBMCs in about 5% human AB serum with IL-2. Assay used: immunoSEQ multiplex PCR; TCRdb lists only in-frame clones, some missing. Of over 20,000 clones in the sample, over 70% are singletons; the top ten hold around 18%. A note on this clone: Its antigen is unidentified.

Germline CDR1 and CDR2: MNHEY and SVGEGT. Between the trimmed V and J ends, which lost 0 bases and 5 bases, there was a span of 4 bases. The CDR3 has 13 amino acids. This sequence was found in a human donor in good health. This chain connects TRBV6-2 or TRBV6-3 to TRBJ2-2; D not resolved. Material for sequencing was CD4+ T cells from PBMCs, cultured in vitro. This CDR3 is CASSYSRTGELFF. The CDR3 coding sequence is TGTGCCAGCAGTTACTCCCGGACCGGGGAGCTGTTTTTT.